The entry that follows covers one T cell receptor beta chain sequence. The antigen it binds to is not known. Qualities for individual bases were not recorded, and no much larger clone is one base off. The immunoSEQ Assay, a bias-controlled multiplex PCR, was used to amplify TCRbeta CDR3 regions from genomic DNA. The authors' pipeline ran thus. The number of nucleated cells in each sample was estimated from the amplification of reference gene primers within the assay. To quantify the absolute abundance of each unique TCRbeta CDR3 rearrangement, sequence reads were collapsed and filtered. For each sample, productive Simpson clonality was calculated by taking the square root of Simpson's diversity index across productive rearrangements. What TCRdb holds here is the immuneACCESS table cut down to in-frame rearrangements. Part of the clones is not present; checked against another copy, under half of the missing clones reflect an unresolved V gene, and the others are unexplained. Clone size and V and J calls were adopted from that table, with D and trimming inferred from the DNA. The sample table holds approximately 120,000 clones, of which around three quarters were seen once. Around 4.2% of the sample rests with the top ten.

The CDR3 sequence holds 15 residues, the cysteine and phenylalanine included. Just CDR3 DNA is preserved here, 45 bases in frame from base 1. CDR1 and CDR2 are drawn from the germline V gene (reference sequence): LNHDA, SQIVND. The trim is 5 bases for V and 0 bases for J, with a gap of 10 bases between the germline ends. This specimen belongs to a study of blood T cell repertoires in COVID-19 (dated by TCRdb to the early 2020s). Study-level background: The collaborator samples originated in the United States, Italy and Spain and spanned the acute and convalescent phases of COVID-19. The prospective study material was composed of cDNA or gDNA derived from T cells, B-cell-depleted T cells, or PBMCs. Deeply sampled blood TCRbeta repertoires from subjects exposed to, actively infected with, or recovered from COVID-19 were included in the dataset. The repertoires were released in a freely available public database meant as a resource for research on the immune response to SARS-CoV-2. The samples were drawn from two sources: the first 160 participants of the ongoing ImmuneRACE study, and fewer than 1,500 subjects contributed by 6 global collaborators. Sample metadata almost always included a de-identified subject ID, COVID-19 status, age in years and sex. Where available, HLA class I and class II types were taken from metadata supplied by the sample provider and were not determined by assay-based typing. Study-wide conclusions, independent of this receptor: How much clinical and demographic metadata was included differed by source and by participant, and the metadata was provided uncurated.

The collaborating institutions used their own protocols to collect whole blood in K2EDTA tubes. Collaborator samples were shipped for TCRbeta analysis as frozen whole blood, isolated PBMCs, or DNA extracted from either sample type. Sequenced material: peripheral blood. The chain uses TRBV19 and TRBJ1-4; the D gene remains uncertain. The origin of this receptor is a human donor in a cohort sampled during active or convalescent COVID-19. The sequenced DNA is TGTGCCAGTAGTGCCCGGGGTGCAACTAATGAAAAACTGTTTTTT. Its protein is CASSARGATNEKLFF.